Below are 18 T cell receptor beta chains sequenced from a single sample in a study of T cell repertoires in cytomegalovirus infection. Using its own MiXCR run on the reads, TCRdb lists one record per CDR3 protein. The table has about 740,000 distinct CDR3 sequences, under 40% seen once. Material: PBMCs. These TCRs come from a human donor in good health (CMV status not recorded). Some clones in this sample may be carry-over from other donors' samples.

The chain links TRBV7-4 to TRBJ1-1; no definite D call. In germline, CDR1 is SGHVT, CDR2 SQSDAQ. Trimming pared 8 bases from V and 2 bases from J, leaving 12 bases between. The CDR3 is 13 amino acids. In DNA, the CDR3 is TGTGCCAGCGAAGAAGGGCTCAACACTGAAGCTTTCTTT. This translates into CASEEGLNTEAFF. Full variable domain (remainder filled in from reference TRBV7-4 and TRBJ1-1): GAGVSQSPRYKVAKRGRDVALRCDSISGHVTLYWYRQTLGQGSEVLTYSQSDAQRDKSGRPSGRFSAERPERSVSTLKIQRTEQGDSAVYLCASEEGLNTEAFFGQGTRLTVV.

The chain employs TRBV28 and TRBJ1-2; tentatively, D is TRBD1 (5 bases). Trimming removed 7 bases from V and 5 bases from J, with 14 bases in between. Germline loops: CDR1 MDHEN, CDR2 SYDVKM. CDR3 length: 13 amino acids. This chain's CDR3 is CASTPWGGYGYTF. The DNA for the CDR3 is TGTGCCAGCACCCCTTGGGGCGGGTATGGCTACACCTTC.

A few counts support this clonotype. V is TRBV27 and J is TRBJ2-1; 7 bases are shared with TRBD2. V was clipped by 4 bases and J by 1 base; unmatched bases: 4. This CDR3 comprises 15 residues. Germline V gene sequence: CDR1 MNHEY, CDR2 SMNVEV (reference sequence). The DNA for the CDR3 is TGTGCCAGCAGTTCCGAGGGACTATCCTACAATGAGCAGTTCTTC. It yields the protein CASSSEGLSYNEQFF.

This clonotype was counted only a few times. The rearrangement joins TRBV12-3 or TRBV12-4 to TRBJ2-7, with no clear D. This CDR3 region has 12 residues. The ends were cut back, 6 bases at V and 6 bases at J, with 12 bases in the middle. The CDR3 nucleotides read TGTGCCAGCAGCTCCCGGGTAGTCGAGCAGTACTTC. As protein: CASSSRVVEQYF.

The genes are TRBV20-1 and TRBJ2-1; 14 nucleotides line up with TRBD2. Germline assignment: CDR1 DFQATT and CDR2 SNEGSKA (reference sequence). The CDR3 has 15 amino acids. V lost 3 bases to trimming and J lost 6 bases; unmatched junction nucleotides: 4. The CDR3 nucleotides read TGCAGTGCTAGGGGGGGACTAGCGGGAGTCAATGAGCAGTTCTTC. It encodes CSARGGLAGVNEQFF.

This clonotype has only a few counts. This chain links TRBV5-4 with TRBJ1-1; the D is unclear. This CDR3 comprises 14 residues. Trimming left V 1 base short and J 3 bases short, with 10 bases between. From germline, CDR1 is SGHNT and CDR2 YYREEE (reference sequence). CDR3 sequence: CASSLYDGYTEAFF. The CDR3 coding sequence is TGTGCCAGCAGCTTGTATGACGGCTACACTGAAGCTTTCTTT.

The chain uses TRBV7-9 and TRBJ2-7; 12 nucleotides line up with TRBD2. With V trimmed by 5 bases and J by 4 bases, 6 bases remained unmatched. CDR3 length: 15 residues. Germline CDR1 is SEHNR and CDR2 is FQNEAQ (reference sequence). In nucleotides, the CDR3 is TGTGCCAGCAGCCCCTCTAGCGGGAGGGCGTACGAGCAGTACTTC. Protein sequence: CASSPSSGRAYEQYF.

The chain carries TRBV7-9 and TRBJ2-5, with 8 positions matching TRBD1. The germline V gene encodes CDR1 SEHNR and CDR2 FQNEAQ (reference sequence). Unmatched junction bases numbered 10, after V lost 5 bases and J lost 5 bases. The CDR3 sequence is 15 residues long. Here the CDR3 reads CASSGWTGRYETQYF. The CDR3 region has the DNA TGTGCCAGCAGCGGATGGACAGGGCGTTACGAGACCCAGTACTTC.

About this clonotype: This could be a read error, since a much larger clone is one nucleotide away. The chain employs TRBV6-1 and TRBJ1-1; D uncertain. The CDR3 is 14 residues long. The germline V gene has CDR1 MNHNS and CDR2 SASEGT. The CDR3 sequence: CANSDEEPDTEAFF. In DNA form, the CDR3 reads TGTGCCAACAGTGATGAGGAACCGGACACTGAAGCTTTCTTT.

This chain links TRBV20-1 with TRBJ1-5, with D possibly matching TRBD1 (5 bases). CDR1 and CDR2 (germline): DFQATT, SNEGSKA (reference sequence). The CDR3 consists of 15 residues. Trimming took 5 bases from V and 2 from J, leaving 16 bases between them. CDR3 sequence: CSAPLRGSGNQPQHF. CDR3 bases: TGCAGTGCTCCCCTTCGGGGGTCGGGCAATCAGCCCCAGCATTTT.

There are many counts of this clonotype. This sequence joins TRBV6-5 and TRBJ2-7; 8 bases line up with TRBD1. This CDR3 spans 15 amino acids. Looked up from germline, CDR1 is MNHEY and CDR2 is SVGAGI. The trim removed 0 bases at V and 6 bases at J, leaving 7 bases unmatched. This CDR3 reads CASSYSTGQAAEQYF. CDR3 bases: TGTGCCAGCAGTTACTCCACGGGACAGGCGGCCGAGCAGTACTTC.

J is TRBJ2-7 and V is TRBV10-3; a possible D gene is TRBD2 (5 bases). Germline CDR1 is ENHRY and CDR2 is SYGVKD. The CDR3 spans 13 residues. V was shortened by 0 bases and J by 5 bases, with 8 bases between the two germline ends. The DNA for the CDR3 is TGTGCCATCAGTGAGTCCCCCGGGGACGAGCAGTACTTC. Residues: CAISESPGDEQYF.

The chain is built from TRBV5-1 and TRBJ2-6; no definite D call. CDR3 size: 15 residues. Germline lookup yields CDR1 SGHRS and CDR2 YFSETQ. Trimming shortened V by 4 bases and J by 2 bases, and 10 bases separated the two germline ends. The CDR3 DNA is TGCGCCAGCAGCCCGATGGGAACTGGGGCCAACGTCCTGACTTTC. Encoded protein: CASSPMGTGANVLTF.

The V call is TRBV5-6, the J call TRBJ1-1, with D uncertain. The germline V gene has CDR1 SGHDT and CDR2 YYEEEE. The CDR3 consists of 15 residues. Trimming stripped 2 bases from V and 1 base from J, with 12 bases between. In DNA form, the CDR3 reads TGTGCCAGCAGCTTTGGTCCCAAATCGAACACTGAAGCTTTCTTT. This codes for CASSFGPKSNTEAFF.

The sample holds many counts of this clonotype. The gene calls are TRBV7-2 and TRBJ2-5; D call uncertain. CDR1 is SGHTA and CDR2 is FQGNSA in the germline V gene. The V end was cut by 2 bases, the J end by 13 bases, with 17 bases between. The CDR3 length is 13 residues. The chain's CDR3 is CASSLPTLVTGYF. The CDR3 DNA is TGTGCCAGCAGCTTACCAACCCTAGTAACCGGGTACTTC.

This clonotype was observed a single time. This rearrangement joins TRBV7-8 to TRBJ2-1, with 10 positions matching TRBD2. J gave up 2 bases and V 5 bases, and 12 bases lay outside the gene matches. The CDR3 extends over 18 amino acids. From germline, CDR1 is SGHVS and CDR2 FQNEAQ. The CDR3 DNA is TGTGCCAGCAGCCACGGGGGAGCGGGAGGGCCCGCCTACAATGAGCAGTTCTTC. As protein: CASSHGGAGGPAYNEQFF.

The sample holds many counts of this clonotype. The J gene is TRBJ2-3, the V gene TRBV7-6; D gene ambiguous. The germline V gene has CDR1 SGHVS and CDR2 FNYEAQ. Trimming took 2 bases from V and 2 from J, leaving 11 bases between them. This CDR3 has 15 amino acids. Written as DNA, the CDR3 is TGTGCCAGCAGCTTAAAGACGTACCACACAGATACGCAGTATTTT. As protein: CASSLKTYHTDTQYF. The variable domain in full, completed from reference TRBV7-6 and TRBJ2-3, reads GAGVSQSPRYKVTKRGQDVALRCDPISGHVSLYWYRQALGQGPEFLTYFNYEAQQDKSGLPNDRFSAERPEGSISTLTIQRTEQRDSAMYRCASSLKTYHTDTQYFGPGTRLTVL.

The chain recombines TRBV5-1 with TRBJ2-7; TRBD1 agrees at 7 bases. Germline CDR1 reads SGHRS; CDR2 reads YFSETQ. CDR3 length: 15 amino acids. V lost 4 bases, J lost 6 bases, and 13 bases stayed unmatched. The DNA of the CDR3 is TGCGCCAGCAGCCCCGGTGGTACAGGGGTATTCGAGCAGTACTTC. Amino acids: CASSPGGTGVFEQYF.